The 19 T cell receptor beta chains below come from one sample, sequenced in a study of cytomegalovirus exposure and HLA in healthy donors. The PCR made use of 60 Vbeta and 13 Jbeta primers. Clones were read by immunoSEQ multiplex PCR, and TCRdb kept only the in-frame ones, dropping some. The table has fewer than 200,000 clones, about 78% seen once; the top ten hold 4.5% to 6%. The sequenced sample consisted of PBMCs. The source of these receptors is a man aged 40-49 years in good health and CMV-seronegative.

The V call is TRBV7-9, the J call TRBJ2-1; 8 positions agree with TRBD2. The ends lost 1 base at V and 6 bases at J; junction bases unmatched: 8. Germline V gene lookup returns CDR1 SEHNR and CDR2 FQNEAQ (reference sequence). The CDR3 loop spans 16 amino acids. CDR3 in amino acids: CASSLVGVAGSNEQFF. The CDR3 nucleotides are TGTGCCAGCAGCTTAGTTGGAGTAGCGGGGTCCAATGAGCAGTTCTTC. Full variable domain (outside the CDR3, taken from reference TRBV7-9 and TRBJ2-1): DTGVSQNPRHKITKRGQNVTFRCDPISEHNRLYWYRQTLGQGPEFLTYFQNEAQLEKSRLLSDRFSAERPKGSFSTLEIQRTEQGDSAMYLCASSLVGVAGSNEQFFGPGTRLTVL.

As concerns this clone: The junction and the germline gene differ at one end; a read error may be behind it. The chain has TRBV7-9 and TRBJ2-2, with a weak D call TRBD2 (5 bases). Germline assignment: CDR1 SEHNR and CDR2 FQNEAQ (reference sequence). This CDR3 is built from 13 residues. The CDR3 spells CSSSLGVVGELFF. As DNA, the CDR3 is TGTTCCAGCAGCTTGGGAGTGGTCGGGGAGCTGTTTTTT.

This clone was seen a handful of times. The V call is TRBV4-3, the J call TRBJ2-5; D is perhaps TRBD1 (6 bases). Germline V CDR1 and CDR2: LGHNA, YSLEER. This CDR3 has 13 amino acids. Trimming removed 3 bases at V and 4 bases at J, with 9 bases between. CDR3 DNA: TGCGCCAGCAGCCAGGGGGCCGTAGAGACCCAGTACTTC. It encodes CASSQGAVETQYF.

This clone is a singleton in its sample. Distinct nucleotide sequences in the sample also encode this CDR3. The J gene is TRBJ2-7, the V gene TRBV10-3, with D perhaps matching TRBD2 (5 bases). The V end was cut by 6 bases, the J end by 4 bases, with 7 bases between. Per germline, CDR1 ENHRY and CDR2 SYGVKD. This CDR3 region has 11 residues. CDR3 loop: CAISRGYEQYF. The CDR3, as DNA: TGTGCCATCAGCCGGGGTTACGAGCAGTACTTC.

CDR3 residues: CASSPVGTDTQYF. As DNA, the CDR3 is TGTGCCAGCAGCCCCGTCGGCACAGATACGCAGTATTTT. The V gene is TRBV6-6, the J gene TRBJ2-3, with D unresolved. The CDR3 contains 13 residues. Trimming pared 6 bases from V and 1 base from J, leaving 8 bases between. Germline CDR1 and CDR2: MNHNY and SVGAGI (reference sequence).

This clone was recorded a few times. The chain has TRBV6-1 and TRBJ1-2, with 9 bases identical to TRBD1. The V gene end was trimmed by 1 base and the J gene end by 5 bases; junction bases not matched to a gene: 5. The CDR3 has 15 residues. Per the germline V gene, CDR1 is MNHNS and CDR2 is SASEGT. CDR3 sequence: CASSEETGGTYGYTF. The DNA of the CDR3 is TGTGCCAGCAGTGAAGAGACAGGGGGGACTTATGGCTACACCTTC.

The V and J genes are TRBV29-1 and TRBJ2-1, with 7 bases matching TRBD1. The CDR3 length is 13 residues. CDR1 and CDR2 (germline): SQVTM, ANQGSEA. V lost 2 bases, J lost 6 bases, and 4 bases stayed unmatched. The CDR3 is CSVETDRVNEQFF. Here the CDR3 DNA reads TGCAGCGTTGAAACTGACAGGGTCAATGAGCAGTTCTTC.

The chain is built from TRBV7-3 and TRBJ1-2; 7 nucleotides line up with TRBD1. The germline V gene has CDR1 SGHTA and CDR2 FQGTGA. The CDR3 covers 14 residues. Unmatched junction bases numbered 6, after V lost 1 base and J lost 7 bases. The CDR3 coding sequence is TGTGCCAGCAGCTTAAATAGGGGGCTCGGTGGCTACACCTTC. This gives the protein CASSLNRGLGGYTF.

The chain couples TRBV6-5 to TRBJ2-5, with a tentative D call TRBD2 (5 bases). The CDR3 is 12 residues long. Germline CDR1 and CDR2: MNHEY and SVGAGI. V was cut by 6 bases and J by 3 bases, with 8 bases left in between. The CDR3 spells CASRRAEETQYF. The CDR3 bases are TGTGCCAGCAGGAGGGCGGAAGAGACCCAGTACTTC.

This clone has only one observation. This sequence joins TRBV6-5 and TRBJ1-2; the D is unclear. The CDR3 runs 13 residues. Germline V CDR1 and CDR2: MNHEY, SVGAGI. V was clipped by 5 bases and J by 3 bases, with 10 bases between them. CDR3 protein: CASSEAGDYGYTF. CDR3 sequence (DNA): TGTGCCAGCAGTGAGGCCGGGGACTATGGCTACACCTTC.

The chain couples TRBV21-1 to TRBJ2-3; whether TRBD2, the table's D call, matches the DNA was not checked. TRBV21-1 corresponds to a pseudogene. The CDR3 has 17 residues. The CDR3 DNA sequence: TGTGCCAGCAGCAAGGGGCCCCTGGGGGGGAACACAGATACGCAGTATTTT. Translation: CASSKGPLGGNTDTQYF.

The chain recombines TRBV7-3 with TRBJ2-7; 7 positions agree with TRBD2. Germline V lookup: CDR1 SGHTA, CDR2 FQGTGA. The CDR3 is 15 residues long. The V and J ends lost 2 bases and 2 bases, in that order; junction bases with no gene match: 6. The CDR3: CASSLGISGAYEQYF. CDR3 nucleotide sequence: TGTGCCAGCAGCTTAGGTATCAGCGGGGCCTACGAGCAGTACTTC.

The CDR3 protein is CASRRGTVTMNTEAFF. Written as DNA, the CDR3 is TGTGCCAGCAGACGAGGGACAGTCACCATGAACACTGAAGCTTTCTTT. The chain combines TRBV11-1 with TRBJ1-1; 7 bases line up with TRBD1. This CDR3 region has 16 residues. Trimming at V came to 6 bases and at J to 0 bases, leaving 10 bases not matched to a gene. Germline CDR1 SGHAT, CDR2 FQDESV (reference sequence).

The rearrangement joins TRBV11-2 to TRBJ2-1; 10 bases line up with TRBD2. Germline V gives CDR1 SGHAT, CDR2 FQNNGV. CDR3 size: 15 residues. V trimming: 5 bases; J trimming: 3 bases; junction bases outside the gene matches: 4. CDR3 coding DNA: TGTGCCAGCAGCGGACTAGCGGTAAACTACAATGAGCAGTTCTTC. Its translation: CASSGLAVNYNEQFF.

The V call is TRBV19, the J call TRBJ2-2, with D perhaps matching TRBD2 (6 bases). V was pared by 6 bases and J by 4 bases, with 18 bases between. Per germline, CDR1 LNHDA and CDR2 SQIVND (reference sequence). The CDR3 loop spans 16 amino acids. CDR3 loop: CASSRVLAAFTGELFF. Written as DNA, the CDR3 is TGTGCCAGTAGCAGGGTACTAGCAGCTTTCACCGGGGAGCTGTTTTTT. Using reference TRBV19 and TRBJ2-2 for the parts outside the CDR3, the full variable domain is DGGITQSPKYLFRKEGQNVTLSCEQNLNHDAMYWYRQDPGQGLRLIYYSQIVNDFQKGDIAEGYSVSREKKESFPLTVTSAQKNPTAFYLCASSRVLAAFTGELFFGEGSRLTVL.

This chain uses TRBV4-3 with TRBJ2-1; 8 bases are a match to TRBD2. The V gene end was trimmed by 0 bases and the J gene end by 7 bases; junction bases not matched to a gene: 5. This CDR3 has 15 amino acids. Germline V lookup: CDR1 LGHNA, CDR2 YSLEER. This CDR3 reads CASSQDPGGPNEQFF. CDR3 DNA: TGCGCCAGCAGCCAAGACCCGGGAGGGCCAAATGAGCAGTTCTTC.

The chain employs TRBV6-1 and TRBJ2-3, with 7 bases that match TRBD1. CDR3 length equals 16 residues. From germline, CDR1 is MNHNS and CDR2 SASEGT. With V trimmed by 4 bases and J by 1 base, 8 bases remained unmatched. The CDR3: CASSVATGTRTDTQYF. The DNA of the CDR3 is TGTGCCAGCAGTGTTGCGACAGGGACCCGCACAGATACGCAGTATTTT.

This chain connects TRBV4-3 to TRBJ1-2; 9 nucleotides match TRBD1. The CDR3 sequence is 15 residues long. V trimming: 6 bases; J trimming: 4 bases; junction bases outside the gene matches: 9. Germline lookup yields CDR1 LGHNA and CDR2 YSLEER. The chain's CDR3 is CASSPGTGISYGYTF. In DNA form, the CDR3 reads TGCGCCAGCAGTCCCGGGACAGGGATTAGCTATGGCTACACCTTC.

The genes are TRBV4-3 and TRBJ1-2; possible D gene TRBD1, 6 bases. CDR3 length: 16 residues. V was clipped by 3 bases and J by 2 bases, with 16 bases between them. The germline V gene has CDR1 LGHNA and CDR2 YSLEER. For the CDR3, the DNA is TGCGCCAGCAGCCAGACAAACCAGGGGCTCAACTATGGCTACACCTTC. Its translation: CASSQTNQGLNYGYTF.